A selection of T cell receptor beta chains follows, all from one sample in a study of blood T cell repertoires in COVID-19. The assay was immunoSEQ multiplex PCR, and TCRdb's table has in-frame clones only and misses some. This table has 210,000 or so clones, about 84% appearing once. Material: PBMCs or T cells enriched from blood (not recorded which). The origin of the receptors is a young man with acute COVID-19. Both conserved end residues are part of each CDR3. D genes are given only for firm matches. Clone size is given for some rows only: seen once, a few or many times, or a class if the clone is expanded.

cdr3_nt cdr3_aa v_call d_call j_call clone_size
TGCGCCAGCAGCTTGCGGGGACAGGGTAGCACAGATACGCAGTATTTT CASSLRGQGSTDTQYF TRBV5-1 TRBD1 TRBJ2-3 .
TGTGCCAGTAGTATAGTTCCCAGCGAGCAGTACTTC CASSIVPSEQYF TRBV19 . TRBJ2-7 .
TGTGCCATCAGTGGGGACAGGGGGTTCTCCGGTGGCTACACCTTC CAISGDRGFSGGYTF TRBV10-3 TRBD1 TRBJ1-2 .
TGTGCCAGCTCACAAGCCGGGACAGTCAACTATGGCTACACCTTC CASSQAGTVNYGYTF TRBV18 TRBD1 TRBJ1-2 .
TGTGCCAGCAGCTTAGAGAGGTGGGAAAAACTGTTTTTT CASSLERWEKLFF TRBV11-2 . TRBJ1-4 .
TGCGCCAGCAGTCATCCGGGACACTCTGGAAACACCATATATTTT CASSHPGHSGNTIYF TRBV23-1 . TRBJ1-3 .
TGTGCCAGCTCACCTCTCGGGACAGGGGTGAACACTGAAGCTTTCTTT CASSPLGTGVNTEAFF TRBV18 TRBD1 TRBJ1-1 .
TGTGCCAGCAGCTTAAATGGAGGGAGCGGCTACACCTTC CASSLNGGSGYTF TRBV7-3 . TRBJ1-2 .
TGTGCCACCAGCAGAACAGGCAAAGCTAACTATGGCTACACCTTC CATSRTGKANYGYTF TRBV15 . TRBJ1-2 .
TGTGCCAGCAGCAAAACAGGGTCTGGAAACACCATATATTTT CASSKTGSGNTIYF TRBV27 . TRBJ1-3 once
TGTGCCAGCAGCCAGATCGAGACCGCTACAGGGAGAGAAGCTTTCTTT CASSQIETATGREAFF TRBV9 . TRBJ1-1 .
TGTGCCAGCAGCTTAGTGTCGAGGCAGCCCCAGCATTTT CASSLVSRQPQHF TRBV7-2 . TRBJ1-5 .
TGTGCCAGCAGTGCAGAGGGGGCGCGGACCGGGGAGCTGTTTTTT CASSAEGARTGELFF TRBV6-4 TRBD1 TRBJ2-2 .
TGTGCCTGGAGTCCTCCGGGGGGGTATAGCAATCAGCCCCAGCATTTT CAWSPPGGYSNQPQHF TRBV30 . TRBJ1-5 few
TGCGCCAGCAGCTTCAACACCGGACTAGAGGAGGAGCAGTACTTC CASSFNTGLEEEQYF TRBV5-1 TRBD2 TRBJ2-7 .
TGTGCCAGCAGCCAAGATCTAGGGGACACCATATATTTT CASSQDLGDTIYF TRBV14 . TRBJ1-3 .
TGTGCCAGCAGACCTCGCCGGGACAGGGGACACGAGCAGTACTTC CASRPRRDRGHEQYF TRBV7-2 TRBD1 TRBJ2-7 .
TGTGCCAGCATGAGGGAATGGGGCTCCTACGAGCAGTACTTC CASMREWGSYEQYF TRBV5-5 . TRBJ2-7 .
TGTGCCAGCAGTGTAGGAGGGTGGACTGAAGCTTTCTTT CASSVGGWTEAFF TRBV2 . TRBJ1-1 once
TGTGCCAGCAGCAATACGAGGACAGGAGAAAATGAAAAACTGTTTTTT CASSNTRTGENEKLFF TRBV21-1 . TRBJ1-4 once
TGTGCCTGGAGTACAGGGGGCTTGGGCAATCAGCCCCAGCATTTT CAWSTGGLGNQPQHF TRBV30 TRBD1 TRBJ1-5 .
TGTGCCTGGAGTGAAGCAGGGTTATCACCCCTCCACTTT CAWSEAGLSPLHF TRBV30 . TRBJ1-6 .
TGTGCCAGCAGCCCGACAGGGGGCGAAGGCACTGAAGCTTTCTTT CASSPTGGEGTEAFF TRBV14 TRBD1 TRBJ1-1 .
TGTGCCAGCTCACCCCCTGGACAGGGGCTAAGTCAAAAACTGTTTTTT CASSPPGQGLSQKLFF TRBV18 TRBD1 TRBJ1-4 .
TGTGCCAGCAGTGACGGACTAGCCGGAGCCAACTCCTACGAGCAGTACTTC CASSDGLAGANSYEQYF TRBV2 TRBD2 TRBJ2-7 .
TGTGCCAGTAGTGCCATGACAGGGTCGGGGCAGCCCCAGCATTTT CASSAMTGSGQPQHF TRBV19 TRBD1 TRBJ1-5 .